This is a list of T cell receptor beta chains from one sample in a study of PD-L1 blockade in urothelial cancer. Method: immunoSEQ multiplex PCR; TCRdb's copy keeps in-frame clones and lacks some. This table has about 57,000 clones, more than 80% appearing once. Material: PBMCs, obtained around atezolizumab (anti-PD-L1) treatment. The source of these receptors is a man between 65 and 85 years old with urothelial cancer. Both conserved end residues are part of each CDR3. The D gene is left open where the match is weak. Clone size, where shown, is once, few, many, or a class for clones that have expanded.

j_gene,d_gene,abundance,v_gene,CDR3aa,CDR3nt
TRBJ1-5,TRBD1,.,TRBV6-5,CASTTGLHQPQHF,TGTGCCAGCACGACAGGGCTTCATCAGCCCCAGCATTTT
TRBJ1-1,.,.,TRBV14,CASSRTENTEAFF,TGTGCCAGCAGCCGCACAGAGAACACTGAAGCTTTCTTT
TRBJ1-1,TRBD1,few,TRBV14,CASSQGTGWNTEAFF,TGTGCCAGCAGCCAAGGGACAGGCTGGAACACTGAAGCTTTCTTT
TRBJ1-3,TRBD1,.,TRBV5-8,CASSLGTGYRNTIYF,TGTGCCAGCAGCTTGGGGACAGGGTACCGAAACACCATATATTTT
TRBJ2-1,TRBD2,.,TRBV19,CASSITGGHNEQFF,TGTGCCAGTAGTATTACGGGAGGTCACAATGAGCAGTTCTTC
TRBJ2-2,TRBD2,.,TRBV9,CASSGTSGITGELFF,TGTGCCAGCAGTGGGACTAGCGGGATCACCGGGGAGCTGTTTTTT
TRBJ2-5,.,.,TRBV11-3,CASSLESAGLETQYF,TGTGCCAGCAGCCTCGAATCGGCGGGACTCGAGACCCAGTACTTC
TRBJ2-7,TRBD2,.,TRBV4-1,CASSPPGDGRGYEQYF,TGCGCCAGCAGCCCACCGGGGGACGGGAGGGGCTACGAGCAGTACTTC
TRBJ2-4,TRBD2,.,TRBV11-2,CASSLGLAENIQYF,TGTGCCAGCAGCTTGGGCCTAGCGGAAAACATTCAGTACTTC
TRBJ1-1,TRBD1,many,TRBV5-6,CASSERQGGNTEAFF,TGTGCCAGCAGCGAACGACAGGGTGGAAACACTGAAGCTTTCTTT
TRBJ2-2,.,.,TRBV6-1,CASRRTRETTGELFF,TGTGCCAGCAGAAGAACCCGGGAGACCACCGGGGAGCTGTTTTTT
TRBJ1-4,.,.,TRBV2,CASRTAGVNEKLFF,TGTGCCAGCAGGACCGCAGGGGTAAATGAAAAACTGTTTTTT
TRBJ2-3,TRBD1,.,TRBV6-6,CASRQTGGAPYTQYF,TGTGCCAGCAGACAAACAGGGGGCGCCCCGTATACGCAGTATTTT
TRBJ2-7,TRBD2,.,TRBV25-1,CASSGPTGGMDEQYF,TGTGCCAGCAGCGGCCCAACGGGGGGGATGGACGAGCAGTACTTC
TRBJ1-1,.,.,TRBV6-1,CASKLAGDTEAFF,TGTGCCAGCAAATTAGCCGGGGACACTGAAGCTTTCTTT
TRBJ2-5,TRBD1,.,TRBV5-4,CASSLGLGTGEETQYF,TGTGCCAGCAGCTTGGGTCTCGGGACAGGGGAAGAGACCCAGTACTTC
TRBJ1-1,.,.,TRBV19,CASSTPGGRTEAFF,TGTGCCAGTAGTACCCCGGGGGGGAGGACTGAAGCTTTCTTT
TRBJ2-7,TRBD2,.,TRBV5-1,CASSLEVLAGNEQYF,TGCGCCAGCAGCTTGGAGGTACTAGCGGGAAACGAGCAGTACTTC
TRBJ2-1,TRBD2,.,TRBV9,CASSVSGRGHNEQFF,TGTGCCAGCAGCGTGAGCGGGAGAGGCCACAATGAGCAGTTCTTC
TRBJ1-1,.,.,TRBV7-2,CASSLDRQSYTEAFF,TGTGCCAGCAGCCTCGATAGACAGAGCTACACTGAAGCTTTCTTT